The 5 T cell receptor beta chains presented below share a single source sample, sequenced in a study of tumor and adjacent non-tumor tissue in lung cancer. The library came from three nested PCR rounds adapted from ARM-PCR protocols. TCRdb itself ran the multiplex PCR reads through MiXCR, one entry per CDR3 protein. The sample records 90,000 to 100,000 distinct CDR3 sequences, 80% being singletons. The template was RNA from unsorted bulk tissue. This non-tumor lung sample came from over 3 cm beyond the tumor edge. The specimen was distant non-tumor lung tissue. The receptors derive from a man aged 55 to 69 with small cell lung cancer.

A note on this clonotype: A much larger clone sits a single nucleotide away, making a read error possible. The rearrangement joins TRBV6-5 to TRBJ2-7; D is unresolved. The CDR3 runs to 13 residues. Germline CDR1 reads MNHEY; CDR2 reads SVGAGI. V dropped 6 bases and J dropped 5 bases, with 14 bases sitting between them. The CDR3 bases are TGTGCCAGCAGGAACACGGCTCTCAACGAGCAGTACTTC. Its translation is CASRNTALNEQYF.

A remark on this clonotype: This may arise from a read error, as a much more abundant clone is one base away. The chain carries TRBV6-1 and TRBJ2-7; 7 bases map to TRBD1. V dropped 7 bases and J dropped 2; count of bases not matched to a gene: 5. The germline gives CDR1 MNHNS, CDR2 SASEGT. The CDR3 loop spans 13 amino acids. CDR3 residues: CASILGQTYEQYF. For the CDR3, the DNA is TGTGCCAGCATATTGGGACAGACCTACGAGCAGTACTTC.

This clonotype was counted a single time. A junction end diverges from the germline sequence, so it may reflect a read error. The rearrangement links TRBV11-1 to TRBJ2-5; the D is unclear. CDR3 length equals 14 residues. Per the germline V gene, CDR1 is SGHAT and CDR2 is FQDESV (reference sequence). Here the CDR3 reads CTSSLRWYQETQHF. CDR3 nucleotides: TGTACCAGCAGCTTAAGATGGTATCAAGAGACCCAGCACTTC.

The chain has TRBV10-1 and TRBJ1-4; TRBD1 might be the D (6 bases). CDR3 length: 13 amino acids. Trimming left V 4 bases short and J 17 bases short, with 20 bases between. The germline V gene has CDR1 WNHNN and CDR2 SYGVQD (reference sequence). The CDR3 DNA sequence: TGCGCCAGCAGTGGGGGACATGGCGGAAAAGTATTTTTT. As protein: CASSGGHGGKVFF.

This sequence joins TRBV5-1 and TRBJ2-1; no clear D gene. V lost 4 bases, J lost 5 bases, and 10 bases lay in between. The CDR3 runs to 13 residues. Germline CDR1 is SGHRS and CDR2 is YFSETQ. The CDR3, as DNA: TGCGCCAGCAGCCCAACGGTTCACAATGAGCAGTTCTTC. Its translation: CASSPTVHNEQFF.